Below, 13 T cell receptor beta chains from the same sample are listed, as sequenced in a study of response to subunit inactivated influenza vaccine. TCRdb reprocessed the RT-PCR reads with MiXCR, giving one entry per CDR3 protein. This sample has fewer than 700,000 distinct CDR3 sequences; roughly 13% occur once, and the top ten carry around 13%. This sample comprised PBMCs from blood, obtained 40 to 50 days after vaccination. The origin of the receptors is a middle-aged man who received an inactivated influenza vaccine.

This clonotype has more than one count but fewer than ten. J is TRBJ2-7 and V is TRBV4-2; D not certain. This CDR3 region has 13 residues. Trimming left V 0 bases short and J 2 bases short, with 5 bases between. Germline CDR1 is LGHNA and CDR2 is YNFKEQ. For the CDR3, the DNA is TGTGCCAGCAGCCAAGAGGCACCCTACGAGCAGTACTTC. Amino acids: CASSQEAPYEQYF.

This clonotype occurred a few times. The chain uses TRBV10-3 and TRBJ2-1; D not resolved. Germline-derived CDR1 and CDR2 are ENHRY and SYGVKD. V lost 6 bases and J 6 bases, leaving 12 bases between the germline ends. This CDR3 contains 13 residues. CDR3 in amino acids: CAISREWGNEQFF. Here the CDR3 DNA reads TGTGCCATCAGCCGTGAGTGGGGCAATGAGCAGTTCTTC.

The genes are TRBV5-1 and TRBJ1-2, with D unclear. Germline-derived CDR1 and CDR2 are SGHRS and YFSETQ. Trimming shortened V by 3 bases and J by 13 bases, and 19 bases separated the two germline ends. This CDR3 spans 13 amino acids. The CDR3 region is CASSSSPQSSTTF. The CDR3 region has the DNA TGCGCCAGCAGCTCGTCCCCCCAGTCTTCGACCACCTTC.

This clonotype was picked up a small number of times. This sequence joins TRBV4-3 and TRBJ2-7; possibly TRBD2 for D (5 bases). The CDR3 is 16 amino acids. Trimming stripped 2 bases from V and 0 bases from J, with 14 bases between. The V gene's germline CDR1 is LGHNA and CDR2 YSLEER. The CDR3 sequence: CASSQWETKSSYEQYF. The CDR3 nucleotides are TGCGCCAGCAGCCAATGGGAGACTAAGAGCTCCTACGAGCAGTACTTC.

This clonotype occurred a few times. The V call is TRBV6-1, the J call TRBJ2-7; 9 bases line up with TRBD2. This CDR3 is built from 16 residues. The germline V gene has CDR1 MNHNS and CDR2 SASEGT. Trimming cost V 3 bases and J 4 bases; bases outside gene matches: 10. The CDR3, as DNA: TGTGCCAGCAGTGACCCGTCCGGGACTAGCTTGTACGAGCAGTACTTC. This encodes CASSDPSGTSLYEQYF.

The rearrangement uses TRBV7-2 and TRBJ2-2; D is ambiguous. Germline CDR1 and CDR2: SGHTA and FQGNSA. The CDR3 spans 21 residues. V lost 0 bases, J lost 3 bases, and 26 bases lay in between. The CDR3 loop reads CASSLATYRVAFTEHTGELFF. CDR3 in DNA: TGTGCCAGCAGCTTAGCTACCTATCGTGTAGCATTCACGGAACACACCGGGGAGCTGTTTTTT. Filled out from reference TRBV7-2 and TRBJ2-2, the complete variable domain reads GAGVSQSPSNKVTEKGKDVELRCDPISGHTALYWYRQSLGQGLEFLIYFQGNSAPDKSGLPSDRFSAERTGGSVSTLTIQRTQQEDSAVYLCASSLATYRVAFTEHTGELFFGEGSRLTVL.

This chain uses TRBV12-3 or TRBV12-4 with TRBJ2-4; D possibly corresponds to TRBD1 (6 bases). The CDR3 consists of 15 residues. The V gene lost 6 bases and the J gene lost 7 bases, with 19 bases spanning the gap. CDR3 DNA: TGTGCCAGCAGCACGATAGGGGGAGCCGGGAACATTCAGTACTTC. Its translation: CASSTIGGAGNIQYF.

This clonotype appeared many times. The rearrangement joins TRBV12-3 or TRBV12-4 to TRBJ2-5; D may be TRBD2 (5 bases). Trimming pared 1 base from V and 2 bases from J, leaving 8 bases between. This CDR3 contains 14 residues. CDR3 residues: CASSLDLAQETQYF. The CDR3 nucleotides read TGTGCCAGCAGTTTAGACTTAGCGCAAGAGACCCAGTACTTC.

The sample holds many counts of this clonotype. CDR3 loop: CAITGDPQVTQYF. The DNA of the CDR3 is TGTGCCATCACGGGGGACCCCCAGGTGACCCAGTACTTC. V gene TRBV10-3 combines with J gene TRBJ2-5; D perhaps matches TRBD2 (6 bases). In germline, CDR1 is ENHRY, CDR2 SYGVKD. The CDR3 has 13 residues. V lost 7 bases, J lost 7 bases, and 16 bases lay in between.

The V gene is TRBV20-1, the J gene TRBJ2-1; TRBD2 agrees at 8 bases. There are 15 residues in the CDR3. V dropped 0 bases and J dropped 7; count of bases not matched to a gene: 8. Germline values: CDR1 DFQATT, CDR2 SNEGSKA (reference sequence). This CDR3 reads CSARERGGGRNEQFF. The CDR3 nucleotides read TGCAGTGCTAGAGAACGAGGCGGGGGGCGAAATGAGCAGTTCTTC.

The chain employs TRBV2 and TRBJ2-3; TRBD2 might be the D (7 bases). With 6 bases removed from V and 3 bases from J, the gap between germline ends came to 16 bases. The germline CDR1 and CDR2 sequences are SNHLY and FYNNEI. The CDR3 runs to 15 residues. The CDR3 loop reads CASRQGGRGTDTQYF. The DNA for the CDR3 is TGTGCCAGCAGACAGGGAGGGAGAGGAACAGATACGCAGTATTTT.

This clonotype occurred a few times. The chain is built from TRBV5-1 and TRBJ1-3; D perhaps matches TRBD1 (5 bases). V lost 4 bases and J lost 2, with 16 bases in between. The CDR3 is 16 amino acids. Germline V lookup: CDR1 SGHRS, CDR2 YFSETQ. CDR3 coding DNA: TGCGCCAGCAGCCACCAGGGAGGGAGTGCTGGAAACACCATATATTTT. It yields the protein CASSHQGGSAGNTIYF.

As DNA, the CDR3 is TGTGCCAGTAGTAGGGGGGCTGGTGAAAAACTGTTTTTT. This codes for CASSRGAGEKLFF. The chain recombines TRBV19 with TRBJ1-4, with D perhaps matching TRBD1 (6 bases). Germline lookup yields CDR1 LNHDA and CDR2 SQIVND (reference sequence). With 4 bases removed from V and 7 bases from J, the gap between germline ends came to 10 bases. The CDR3 length is 13 residues.